These T cell receptor beta chains were read from a single sample in a study of T-cell memory formation after mild COVID-19. TCRdb ran MiXCR on the 5' RACE reads and lists one entry per CDR3 protein. The repertoire holds around 220,000 distinct CDR3 sequences, with roughly 17% as singletons. The specimen sequenced was PBMCs or a T cell subset sorted from them (not recorded which). These receptors came from a man younger than 30 who had mild COVID-19 (a few samples of this study predate the infection). Cell type and time point are not known. Both conserved end residues are part of each CDR3.

TRBJ2-1 TRBV5-1 CASSLDTASGEQFF
TRBJ1-1 TRBV5-1 CASSLFMGDTEAFF
TRBJ2-2 TRBV4-3 CASSQVFFTGELFF
TRBJ1-6 TRBV10-3 CAISSTGFPLHF
TRBJ1-1 TRBV4-3 CASMATGGWGTEAFF
TRBJ2-2 TRBV5-1 CASTGTAYTGELFF
TRBJ2-5 TRBV9 CASSADWKRETQYF
TRBJ1-1 TRBV18 CASSPLEGKGSSTEAFF
TRBJ1-5 TRBV30 CAWGDSNQPQHF
TRBJ1-1 TRBV14 CASSQKQGLLSHGEAFF
TRBJ1-1 TRBV7-9 CASSLQTGGTEAFF
TRBJ2-3 TRBV18 CASSPRGQGPDTQYF
TRBJ2-4 TRBV10-3 CAISELAGSRKNIQYF
TRBJ2-3 TRBV2 CASSLRSGGPRQYF
TRBJ2-7 TRBV6-2/TRBV6-3 CATGLAGRRGEQYF
TRBJ2-5 TRBV7-2 CASSLSNGGETQYF
TRBJ1-2 TRBV7-9 CASAVQGAENYGYTF
TRBJ1-4 TRBV7-9 CASSRPSGQLFF
TRBJ2-1 TRBV5-1 CASSRTGLGEQFF
TRBJ1-4 TRBV20-1 CSARHQQGQGSEKLFF
TRBJ2-1 TRBV5-1 CASSLGGGGPNEQFF
TRBJ2-5 TRBV7-2 CASSPRRQETQYF
TRBJ2-1 TRBV5-1 CASSLEVRNEQFF
TRBJ2-7 TRBV2 CASKGDSYEQYF
TRBJ2-2 TRBV20-1 CSARTLDRGNTGELFF
TRBJ1-1 TRBV10-2 CASNLGGANTEAFF
TRBJ2-7 TRBV2 CASSAGTGYEQYF
TRBJ2-5 TRBV7-2 CASSRMLLTGGGETQYF
TRBJ1-4 TRBV10-3 CAISARQGVTNEKLFF
TRBJ2-1 TRBV28 CASTVVQGSSYNEQFF
TRBJ1-6 TRBV4-3 CASSQEAAGTNSPLHF
TRBJ1-2 TRBV4-3 CASSQMLGGADGYTF
TRBJ1-6 TRBV5-1 CASSSQGTVSPLHF